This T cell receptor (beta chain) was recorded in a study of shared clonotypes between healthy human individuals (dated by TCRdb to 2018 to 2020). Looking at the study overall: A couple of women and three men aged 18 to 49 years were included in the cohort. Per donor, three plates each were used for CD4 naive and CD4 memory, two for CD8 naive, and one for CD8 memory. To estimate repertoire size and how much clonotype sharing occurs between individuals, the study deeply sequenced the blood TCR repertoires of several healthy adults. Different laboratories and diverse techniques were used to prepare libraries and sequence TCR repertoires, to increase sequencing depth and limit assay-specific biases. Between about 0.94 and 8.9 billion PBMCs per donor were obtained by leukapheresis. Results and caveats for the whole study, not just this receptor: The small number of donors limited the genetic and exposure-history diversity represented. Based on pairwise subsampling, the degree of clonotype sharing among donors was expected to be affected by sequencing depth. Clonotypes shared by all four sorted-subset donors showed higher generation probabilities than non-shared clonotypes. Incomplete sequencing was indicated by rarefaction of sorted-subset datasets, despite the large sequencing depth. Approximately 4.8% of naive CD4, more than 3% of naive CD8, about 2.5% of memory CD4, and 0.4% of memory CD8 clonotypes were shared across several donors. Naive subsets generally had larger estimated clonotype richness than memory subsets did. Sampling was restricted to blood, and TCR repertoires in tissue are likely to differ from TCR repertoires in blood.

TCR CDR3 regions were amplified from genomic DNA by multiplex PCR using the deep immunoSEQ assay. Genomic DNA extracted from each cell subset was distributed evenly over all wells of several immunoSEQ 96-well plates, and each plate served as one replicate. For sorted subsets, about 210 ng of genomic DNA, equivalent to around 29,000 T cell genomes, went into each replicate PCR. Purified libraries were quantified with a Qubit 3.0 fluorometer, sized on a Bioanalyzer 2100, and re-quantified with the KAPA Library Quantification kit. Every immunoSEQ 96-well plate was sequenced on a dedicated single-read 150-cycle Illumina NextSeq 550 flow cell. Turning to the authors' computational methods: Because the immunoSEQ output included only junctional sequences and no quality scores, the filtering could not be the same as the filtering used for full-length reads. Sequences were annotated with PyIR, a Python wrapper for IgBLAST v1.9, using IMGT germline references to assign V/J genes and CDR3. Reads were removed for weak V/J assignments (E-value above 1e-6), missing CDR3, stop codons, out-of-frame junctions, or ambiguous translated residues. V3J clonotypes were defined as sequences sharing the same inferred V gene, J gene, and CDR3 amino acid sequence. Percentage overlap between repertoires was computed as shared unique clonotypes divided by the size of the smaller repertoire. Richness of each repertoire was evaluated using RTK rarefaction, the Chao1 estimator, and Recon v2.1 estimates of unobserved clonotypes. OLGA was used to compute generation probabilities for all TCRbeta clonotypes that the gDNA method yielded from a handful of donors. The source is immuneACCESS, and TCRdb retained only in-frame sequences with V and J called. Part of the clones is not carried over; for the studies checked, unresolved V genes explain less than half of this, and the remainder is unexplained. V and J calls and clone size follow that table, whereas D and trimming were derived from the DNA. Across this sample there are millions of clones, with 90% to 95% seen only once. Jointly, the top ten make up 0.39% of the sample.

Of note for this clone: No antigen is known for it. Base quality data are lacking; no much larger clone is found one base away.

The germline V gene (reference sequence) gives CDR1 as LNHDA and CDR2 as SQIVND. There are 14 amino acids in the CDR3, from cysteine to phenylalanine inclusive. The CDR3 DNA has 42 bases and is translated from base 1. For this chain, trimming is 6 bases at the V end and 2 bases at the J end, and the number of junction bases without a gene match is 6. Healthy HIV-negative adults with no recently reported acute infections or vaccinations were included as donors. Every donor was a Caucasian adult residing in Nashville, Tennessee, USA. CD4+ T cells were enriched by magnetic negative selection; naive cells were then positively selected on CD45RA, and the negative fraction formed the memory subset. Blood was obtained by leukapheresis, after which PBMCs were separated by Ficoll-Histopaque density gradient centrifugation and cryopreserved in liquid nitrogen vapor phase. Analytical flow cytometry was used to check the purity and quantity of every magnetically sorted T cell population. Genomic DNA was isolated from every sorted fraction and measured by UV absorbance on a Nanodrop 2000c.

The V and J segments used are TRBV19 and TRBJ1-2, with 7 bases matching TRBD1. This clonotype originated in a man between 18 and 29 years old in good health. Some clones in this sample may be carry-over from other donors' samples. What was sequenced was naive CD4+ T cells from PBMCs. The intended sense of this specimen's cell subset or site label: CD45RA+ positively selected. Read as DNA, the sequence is TGTGCCAGTAGCGGACAGGACGCCAACTATGGCTACACCTTC. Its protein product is CASSGQDANYGYTF.